Listed below are T cell receptor beta chains from one sample, sequenced in a study of blood T cell repertoires in COVID-19. The method was immunoSEQ multiplex PCR; TCRdb's version includes in-frame clones alone and lacks a portion of them. This table holds fewer than 50,000 clones, 75% to 85% found once. Sample: peripheral blood. These receptors originate from a man of 80 years or more with acute or convalescent COVID-19. The CDR3 runs from the conserved cysteine through the conserved F or W. The D gene is left open where the match is weak. Size values are once, few and many counts, or a class for expanded clones, and some rows have none.

J gene: TRBJ2-5
D gene: .
V gene: TRBV25-1
clone size: few
CDR3 DNA: TGTGCCAGCAGTGATGTTGGGACACCGAAACAAGAGACCCAGTACTTC
CDR3 protein: CASSDVGTPKQETQYF

J gene: TRBJ1-4
D gene: TRBD1
V gene: TRBV19
clone size: .
CDR3 DNA: TGTGCCAGTAGTACGCCTGGACAGGGTTGTGAAAAACTGTTTTTT
CDR3 protein: CASSTPGQGCEKLFF

J gene: TRBJ2-2
D gene: TRBD2
V gene: TRBV14
clone size: .
CDR3 DNA: TGTGCCAGCAGCCAGACACGGTCGGGGGGGTCTTCGGACACCGGGGAGCTGTTTTTT
CDR3 protein: CASSQTRSGGSSDTGELFF

J gene: TRBJ2-5
D gene: TRBD2
V gene: TRBV9
clone size: .
CDR3 DNA: TGTGCCAGCAGCGACGTAGCGGGGGGTCACGAGACCCAGTACTTC
CDR3 protein: CASSDVAGGHETQYF

J gene: TRBJ2-1
D gene: TRBD2
V gene: TRBV5-1
clone size: few
CDR3 DNA: TGCGCCAGCAGCCCGGGGACTAGCGGGGGAGGTGAGCAGTTCTTC
CDR3 protein: CASSPGTSGGGEQFF

J gene: TRBJ1-6
D gene: .
V gene: TRBV4-2
clone size: .
CDR3 DNA: TGTGCCAGCAGCCAAGATAATGCGAGACAGCAGCTTTATGGATCACCCCTCCACTTT
CDR3 protein: CASSQDNARQQLYGSPLHF

J gene: TRBJ2-1
D gene: TRBD2
V gene: TRBV9
clone size: many
CDR3 DNA: TGTGCCAGCAGCGTAGCTAGCGGGAGTTCGGCCGTCTACAATGAGCAGTTCTTC
CDR3 protein: CASSVASGSSAVYNEQFF

J gene: TRBJ2-2
D gene: TRBD2
V gene: TRBV4-2
clone size: few
CDR3 DNA: TGTGCCAGCAGCCAACCCCTAGCGGGAAACACCGGGGAGCTGTTTTTT
CDR3 protein: CASSQPLAGNTGELFF

J gene: TRBJ2-3
D gene: TRBD2
V gene: TRBV6-2/TRBV6-3
clone size: .
CDR3 DNA: TGTGCCAGCAGTCCGCGACTAGCGGGCGCTAGCACAGATACGCAGTATTTT
CDR3 protein: CASSPRLAGASTDTQYF

J gene: TRBJ2-7
D gene: TRBD1
V gene: TRBV5-6
clone size: .
CDR3 DNA: TGTGCCAGCAGCGACAGGGTCTCCTACGAGCAGTACTTC
CDR3 protein: CASSDRVSYEQYF

J gene: TRBJ2-3
D gene: TRBD1
V gene: TRBV11-2
clone size: .
CDR3 DNA: TGTGCCAGCAGCCAGGGGACAGCAAGTAGCACAGATACGCAGTATTTT
CDR3 protein: CASSQGTASSTDTQYF

J gene: TRBJ1-5
D gene: .
V gene: TRBV19
clone size: .
CDR3 DNA: TGTGCCAGTAGTTTACGGGGTTCGGGGAGCAATCAGCCCCAGCATTTT
CDR3 protein: CASSLRGSGSNQPQHF

J gene: TRBJ2-5
D gene: .
V gene: TRBV10-3
clone size: .
CDR3 DNA: TGTGCCATCAGTGAGGTCCAGGCGGGAGAGACCCAGTACTTC
CDR3 protein: CAISEVQAGETQYF

J gene: TRBJ2-5
D gene: TRBD2
V gene: TRBV7-6
clone size: medium-sized
CDR3 DNA: TGTGCCAGCAGCACGCTGACTAGCGGGGTCCTCGAGACCCAGTACTTC
CDR3 protein: CASSTLTSGVLETQYF

J gene: TRBJ2-7
D gene: .
V gene: TRBV7-3
clone size: once
CDR3 DNA: TGTGCCAGCAGTCAAGGTGGAGCCTACGAGCAGTACTTC
CDR3 protein: CASSQGGAYEQYF

J gene: TRBJ2-1
D gene: TRBD1
V gene: TRBV30
clone size: .
CDR3 DNA: TGTGCCTGGACCCCCGGGACAGGGTCCTACAATGAGCAGTTCTTC
CDR3 protein: CAWTPGTGSYNEQFF

J gene: TRBJ2-5
D gene: .
V gene: TRBV7-8
clone size: .
CDR3 DNA: TGTGCCAGCAGCTTGATGGTCAGGGGCGAGACCCAGTACTTC
CDR3 protein: CASSLMVRGETQYF

J gene: TRBJ1-1
D gene: TRBD1
V gene: TRBV5-1
clone size: few
CDR3 DNA: TGCGCCAGCAGCTTACAGGGGGAGACTTTCTTT
CDR3 protein: CASSLQGETFF

J gene: TRBJ2-2
D gene: .
V gene: TRBV10-1
clone size: .
CDR3 DNA: TGCGCCAGCAGTGACAGTCCGAACACCGGGGAGCTGTTTTTT
CDR3 protein: CASSDSPNTGELFF

J gene: TRBJ1-1
D gene: TRBD1
V gene: TRBV9
clone size: .
CDR3 DNA: TGTGCCAGCAGCCCCCGACAGGGATTGGCTGAAGCTTTCTTT
CDR3 protein: CASSPRQGLAEAFF

J gene: TRBJ1-6
D gene: .
V gene: TRBV6-4
clone size: .
CDR3 DNA: TGTGCCAGCAGTATTACGACAGGCCCCGATTCACCCCTCCACTTT
CDR3 protein: CASSITTGPDSPLHF

J gene: TRBJ1-3
D gene: .
V gene: TRBV9
clone size: .
CDR3 DNA: TGTGCCAGCAGCCCATGGAGAGGGGGAGGAAACACCATATATTTT
CDR3 protein: CASSPWRGGGNTIYF

J gene: TRBJ2-5
D gene: TRBD1
V gene: TRBV2
clone size: .
CDR3 DNA: TGTGCCAGCAGTGAGGGACAGGGGACGGCGGAGACCCAGTACTTC
CDR3 protein: CASSEGQGTAETQYF

J gene: TRBJ1-4
D gene: .
V gene: TRBV5-1
clone size: .
CDR3 DNA: TGCGCCAGCAGCTTGGATTCGGGGAATGAAAAACTGTTTTTT
CDR3 protein: CASSLDSGNEKLFF

J gene: TRBJ1-5
D gene: TRBD1
V gene: TRBV12-5
clone size: .
CDR3 DNA: TGTGCTAGTGGTTTGGACAGGGGCCAGCCCCAGCATTTT
CDR3 protein: CASGLDRGQPQHF

J gene: TRBJ2-7
D gene: TRBD1
V gene: TRBV2
clone size: .
CDR3 DNA: TGTGCCAGCAGGGGACAGGTAGCAGTCGAGCAGTACTTC
CDR3 protein: CASRGQVAVEQYF

J gene: TRBJ1-2
D gene: .
V gene: TRBV6-1
clone size: .
CDR3 DNA: TGTGCCAGCAGTGAGCAGGGACATTTGGGAGGCTACACCTTC
CDR3 protein: CASSEQGHLGGYTF

J gene: TRBJ1-2
D gene: TRBD1
V gene: TRBV11-2
clone size: once
CDR3 DNA: TGTGCCAGCAGCCCCGGGACAGTGCCTACATATGGCTACACCTTC
CDR3 protein: CASSPGTVPTYGYTF

J gene: TRBJ2-4
D gene: TRBD2
V gene: TRBV3-1/TRBV3-2
clone size: few
CDR3 DNA: TGTGCCAGCAGCCCCATGGCGGGAGGGCTAGCCAAAAACATTCAGTACTTC
CDR3 protein: CASSPMAGGLAKNIQYF

J gene: TRBJ2-3
D gene: .
V gene: TRBV2
clone size: .
CDR3 DNA: TGTGCCAGCAGTGAAGATCCGTCTAGCACAGATACGCAGTATTTT
CDR3 protein: CASSEDPSSTDTQYF

J gene: TRBJ2-7
D gene: TRBD2
V gene: TRBV7-2
clone size: .
CDR3 DNA: TGTGCCAGCAGCTTAGTTCGAGGGGGGACTAGCGGTTACTCCTACGAGCAGTACTTC
CDR3 protein: CASSLVRGGTSGYSYEQYF

J gene: TRBJ2-1
D gene: .
V gene: TRBV7-9
clone size: .
CDR3 DNA: TGTGCCAGCAGCTTAGGGCGGCGGCAGGGCTGGGGCAATGAGCAGTTCTTC
CDR3 protein: CASSLGRRQGWGNEQFF

J gene: TRBJ1-4
D gene: .
V gene: TRBV21-1
clone size: .
CDR3 DNA: TGTGCCAGCAGTGGGAGCGACGGCGAAAAACTGTTTTTT
CDR3 protein: CASSGSDGEKLFF

J gene: TRBJ1-1
D gene: .
V gene: TRBV7-2
clone size: .
CDR3 DNA: TGTGCCAGCAGCTTACGTTCCCAGTCGAACACTGAAGCTTTCTTT
CDR3 protein: CASSLRSQSNTEAFF

J gene: TRBJ2-7
D gene: TRBD1
V gene: TRBV3-1/TRBV3-2
clone size: .
CDR3 DNA: TGTGCCAGCAGTAGGGGGACAGGGAACTACGAGCAGTACTTC
CDR3 protein: CASSRGTGNYEQYF

J gene: TRBJ1-5
D gene: .
V gene: TRBV7-8
clone size: .
CDR3 DNA: TGTGCCAGCAGCTTAGGGACTACTCAGCCCCAGCATTTT
CDR3 protein: CASSLGTTQPQHF

J gene: TRBJ2-5
D gene: .
V gene: TRBV11-2
clone size: .
CDR3 DNA: TGTGCCAGCAGCTTAGCCAGTTCTGAGACCCAGTACTTC
CDR3 protein: CASSLASSETQYF

J gene: TRBJ2-6
D gene: .
V gene: TRBV11-2
clone size: .
CDR3 DNA: TGTGCCAGCAGCAAGATACAGGGATCCTCTGGGGCCAACGTCCTGACTTTC
CDR3 protein: CASSKIQGSSGANVLTF

J gene: TRBJ2-3
D gene: TRBD2
V gene: TRBV2
clone size: .
CDR3 DNA: TGTGCCAGCAGTGGAGTTAGCGGGGGGGCAAGGGATACGCAGTATTTT
CDR3 protein: CASSGVSGGARDTQYF

J gene: TRBJ2-7
D gene: .
V gene: TRBV5-4
clone size: .
CDR3 DNA: TGTGCCAGCAGCCCCGGGGGGCGGGGAAGCTCCTACGAGCAGTACTTC
CDR3 protein: CASSPGGRGSSYEQYF

J gene: TRBJ1-5
D gene: .
V gene: TRBV9
clone size: once
CDR3 DNA: TGTGCCAGCAGCGTAGGGAGTGATCAGCCCCAGCATTTT
CDR3 protein: CASSVGSDQPQHF

J gene: TRBJ2-7
D gene: TRBD2
V gene: TRBV6-1
clone size: .
CDR3 DNA: TGTGCCAGCAGTGAAAGCGGGTTTCTGCGGGAGGGCCCCGAGCAGTACTTC
CDR3 protein: CASSESGFLREGPEQYF

J gene: TRBJ1-2
D gene: TRBD1
V gene: TRBV28
clone size: .
CDR3 DNA: TGTGCCAGCAGTCGACAGGGTTTGGACTATGGCTACACCTTC
CDR3 protein: CASSRQGLDYGYTF

J gene: TRBJ1-1
D gene: TRBD1
V gene: TRBV12-3/TRBV12-4
clone size: .
CDR3 DNA: TGTGCCAGCAGTACCAGGGGGACTGAAGCTTTCTTT
CDR3 protein: CASSTRGTEAFF